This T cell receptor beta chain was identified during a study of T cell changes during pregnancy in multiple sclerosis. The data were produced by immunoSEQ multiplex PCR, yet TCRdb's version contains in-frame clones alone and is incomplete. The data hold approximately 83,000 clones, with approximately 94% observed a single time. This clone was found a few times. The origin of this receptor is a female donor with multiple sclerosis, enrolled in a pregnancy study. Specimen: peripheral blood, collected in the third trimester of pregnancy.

CDR3 DNA sequence: TGTGCTAGTGGACCGAGTCCTCACTATGGCTACACCTTC. Its protein product is CASGPSPHYGYTF. This chain uses TRBV12-5 with TRBJ1-2; D is unresolved. With 6 bases removed from V and 3 bases from J, the gap between germline ends came to 11 bases. CDR3 length: 13 residues. Germline V gene lookup returns CDR1 LGHNT and CDR2 FRNRAP.